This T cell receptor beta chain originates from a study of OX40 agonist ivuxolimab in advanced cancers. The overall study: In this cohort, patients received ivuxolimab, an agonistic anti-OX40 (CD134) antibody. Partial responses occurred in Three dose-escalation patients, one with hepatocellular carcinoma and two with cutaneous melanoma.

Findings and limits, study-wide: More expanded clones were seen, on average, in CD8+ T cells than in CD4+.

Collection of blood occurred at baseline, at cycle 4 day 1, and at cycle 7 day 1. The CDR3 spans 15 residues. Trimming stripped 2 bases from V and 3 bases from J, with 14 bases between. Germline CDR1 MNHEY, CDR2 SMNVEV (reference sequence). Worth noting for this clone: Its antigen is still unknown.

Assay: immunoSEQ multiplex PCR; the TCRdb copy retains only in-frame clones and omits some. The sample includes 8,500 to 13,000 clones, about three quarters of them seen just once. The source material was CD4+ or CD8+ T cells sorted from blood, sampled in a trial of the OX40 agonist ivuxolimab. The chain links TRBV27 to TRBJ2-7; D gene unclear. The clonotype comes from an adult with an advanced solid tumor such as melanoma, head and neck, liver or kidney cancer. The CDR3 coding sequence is TGTGCCAGCAGTTTAGTTGGGCAGAACGTCTACGAGCAGTACTTC. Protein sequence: CASSLVGQNVYEQYF.